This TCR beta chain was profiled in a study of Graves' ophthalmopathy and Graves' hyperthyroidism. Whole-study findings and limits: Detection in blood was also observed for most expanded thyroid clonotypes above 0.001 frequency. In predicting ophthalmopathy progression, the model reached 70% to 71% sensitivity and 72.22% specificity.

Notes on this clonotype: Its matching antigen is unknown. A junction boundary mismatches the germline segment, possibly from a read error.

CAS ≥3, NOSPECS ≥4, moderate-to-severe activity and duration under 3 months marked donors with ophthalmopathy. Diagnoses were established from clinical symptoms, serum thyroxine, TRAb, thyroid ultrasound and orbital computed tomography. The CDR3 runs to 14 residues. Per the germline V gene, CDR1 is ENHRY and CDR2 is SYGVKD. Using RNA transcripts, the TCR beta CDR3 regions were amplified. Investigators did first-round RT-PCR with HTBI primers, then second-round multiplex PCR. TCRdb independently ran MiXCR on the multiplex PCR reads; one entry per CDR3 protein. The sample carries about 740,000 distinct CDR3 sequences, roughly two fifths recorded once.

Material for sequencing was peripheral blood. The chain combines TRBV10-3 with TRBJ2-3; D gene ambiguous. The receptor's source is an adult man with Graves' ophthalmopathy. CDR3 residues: CASSYSGRADTQYF. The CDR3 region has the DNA TGTGCCAGCAGTTATTCCGGTAGGGCAGATACGCAGTATTTT.